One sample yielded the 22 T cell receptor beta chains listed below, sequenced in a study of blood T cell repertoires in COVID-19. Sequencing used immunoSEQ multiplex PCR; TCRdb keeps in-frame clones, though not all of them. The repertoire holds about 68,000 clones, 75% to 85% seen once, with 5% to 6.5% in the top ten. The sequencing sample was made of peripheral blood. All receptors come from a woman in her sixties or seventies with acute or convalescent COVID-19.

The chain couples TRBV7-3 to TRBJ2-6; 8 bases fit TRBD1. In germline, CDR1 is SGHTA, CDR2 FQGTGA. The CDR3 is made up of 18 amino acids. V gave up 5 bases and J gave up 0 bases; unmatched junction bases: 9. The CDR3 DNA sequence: TGTGCCAGCAGCCCGCCCGGACAGGGTCCCTCTGGGGCCAACGTCCTGACTTTC. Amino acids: CASSPPGQGPSGANVLTF.

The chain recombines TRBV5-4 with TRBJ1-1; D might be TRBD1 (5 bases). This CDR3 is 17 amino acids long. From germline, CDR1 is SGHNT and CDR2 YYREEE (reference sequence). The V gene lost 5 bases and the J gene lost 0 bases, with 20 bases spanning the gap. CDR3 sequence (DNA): TGTGCCAGCAGGATGGGGTGGGGGAGGGAGATGAACACTGAAGCTTTCTTT. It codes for CASRMGWGREMNTEAFF.

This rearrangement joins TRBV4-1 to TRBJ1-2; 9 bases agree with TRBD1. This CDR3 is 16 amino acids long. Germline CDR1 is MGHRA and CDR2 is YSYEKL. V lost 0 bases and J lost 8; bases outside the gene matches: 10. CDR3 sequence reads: CASSQDLTGQGYGYTF. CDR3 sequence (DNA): TGCGCCAGCAGCCAAGATCTCACGGGACAGGGCTACGGCTACACCTTC.

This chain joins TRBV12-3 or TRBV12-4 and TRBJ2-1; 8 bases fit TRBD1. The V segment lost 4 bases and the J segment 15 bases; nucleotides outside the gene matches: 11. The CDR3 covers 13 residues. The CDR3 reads CASSSLPGQALFF. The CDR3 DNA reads TGTGCCAGCAGTTCTTTACCGGGACAGGCCCTGTTCTTC.

The CDR3 region is CASSRGGRNQPQHF. The CDR3 nucleotides are TGTGCCAGCAGTCGGGGGGGGAGGAATCAGCCCCAGCATTTT. The genes are TRBV2 and TRBJ1-5; D is perhaps TRBD1 (5 bases). The germline V gene encodes CDR1 SNHLY and CDR2 FYNNEI. This CDR3 is 14 amino acids long. V lost 5 bases to trimming and J lost 4 bases, with 12 bases between them.

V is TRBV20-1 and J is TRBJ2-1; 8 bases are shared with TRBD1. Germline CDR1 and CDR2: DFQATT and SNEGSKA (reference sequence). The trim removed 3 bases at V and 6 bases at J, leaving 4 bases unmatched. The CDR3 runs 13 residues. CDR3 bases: TGCAGTGCTAGTGGCAGGGGGCTCAATGAGCAGTTCTTC. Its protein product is CSASGRGLNEQFF.

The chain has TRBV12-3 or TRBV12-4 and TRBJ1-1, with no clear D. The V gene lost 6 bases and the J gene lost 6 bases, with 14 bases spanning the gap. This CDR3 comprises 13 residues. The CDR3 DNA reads TGTGCCAGCAGCCTAGCAAGTTTCGCTGAAGCTTTCTTT. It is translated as CASSLASFAEAFF.

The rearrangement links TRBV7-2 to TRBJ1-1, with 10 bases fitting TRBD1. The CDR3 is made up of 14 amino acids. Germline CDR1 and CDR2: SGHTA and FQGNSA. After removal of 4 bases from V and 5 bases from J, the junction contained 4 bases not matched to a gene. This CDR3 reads CASSSGQGRTEAFF. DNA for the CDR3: TGTGCCAGCAGCTCGGGACAGGGGAGGACTGAAGCTTTCTTT.

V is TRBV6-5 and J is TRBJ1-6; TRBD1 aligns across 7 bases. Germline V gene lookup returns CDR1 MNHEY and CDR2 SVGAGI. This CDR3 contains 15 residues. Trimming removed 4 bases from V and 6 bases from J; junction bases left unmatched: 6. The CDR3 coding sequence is TGTGCCAGCAGTTTGGGACAGAGAACTAATTCACCCCTCCACTTT. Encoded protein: CASSLGQRTNSPLHF.

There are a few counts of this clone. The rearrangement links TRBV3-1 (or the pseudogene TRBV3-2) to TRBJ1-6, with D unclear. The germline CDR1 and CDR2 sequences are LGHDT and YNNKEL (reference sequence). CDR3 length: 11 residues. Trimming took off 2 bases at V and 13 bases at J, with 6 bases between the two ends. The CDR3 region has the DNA TGTGCCAGCAGCCAAAGCGGGCCCCTCCACTTT. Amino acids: CASSQSGPLHF.

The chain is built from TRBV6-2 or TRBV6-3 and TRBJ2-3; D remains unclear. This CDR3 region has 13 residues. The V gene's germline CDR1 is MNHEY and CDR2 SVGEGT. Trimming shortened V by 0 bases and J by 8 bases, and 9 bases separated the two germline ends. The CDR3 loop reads CASSYSGGGTQYF. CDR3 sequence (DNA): TGTGCCAGCAGTTACTCGGGTGGCGGTACGCAGTATTTT.

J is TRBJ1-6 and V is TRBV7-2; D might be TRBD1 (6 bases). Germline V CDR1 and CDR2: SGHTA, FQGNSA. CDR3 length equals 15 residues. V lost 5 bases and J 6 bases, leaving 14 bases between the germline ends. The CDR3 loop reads CASSAQGSGNSPLHF. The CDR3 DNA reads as TGTGCCAGCAGCGCACAGGGTTCCGGTAATTCACCCCTCCACTTT.

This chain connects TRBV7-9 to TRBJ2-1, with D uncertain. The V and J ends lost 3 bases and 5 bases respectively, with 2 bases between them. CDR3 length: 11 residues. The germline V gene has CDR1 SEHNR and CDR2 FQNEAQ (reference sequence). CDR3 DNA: TGTGCCAGCAGCTTCAACAATGAGCAGTTCTTC. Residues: CASSFNNEQFF. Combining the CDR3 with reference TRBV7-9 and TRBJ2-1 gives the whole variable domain DTGVSQNPRHKITKRGQNVTFRCDPISEHNRLYWYRQTLGQGPEFLTYFQNEAQLEKSRLLSDRFSAERPKGSFSTLEIQRTEQGDSAMYLCASSFNNEQFFGPGTRLTVL.

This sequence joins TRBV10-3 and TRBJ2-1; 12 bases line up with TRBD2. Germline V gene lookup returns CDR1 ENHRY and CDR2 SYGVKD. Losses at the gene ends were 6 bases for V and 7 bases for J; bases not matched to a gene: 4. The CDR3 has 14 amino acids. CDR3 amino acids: CAISSTSGGNEQFF. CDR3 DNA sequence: TGTGCCATCAGCTCTACTAGCGGGGGGAATGAGCAGTTCTTC.

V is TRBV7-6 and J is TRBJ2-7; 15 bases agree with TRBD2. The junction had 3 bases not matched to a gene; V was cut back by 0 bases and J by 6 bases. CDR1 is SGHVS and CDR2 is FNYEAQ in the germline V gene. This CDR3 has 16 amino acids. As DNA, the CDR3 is TGTGCCAGCAGCTTAGCGGGACTAGCGGGAGGTGGCGAGCAGTACTTC. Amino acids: CASSLAGLAGGGEQYF.

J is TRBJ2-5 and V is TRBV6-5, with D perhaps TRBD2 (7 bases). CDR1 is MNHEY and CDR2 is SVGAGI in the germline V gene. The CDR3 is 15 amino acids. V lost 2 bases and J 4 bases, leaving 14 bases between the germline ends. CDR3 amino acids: CASSYPTGGGETQYF. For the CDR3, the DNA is TGTGCCAGCAGTTACCCGACGGGGGGCGGAGAGACCCAGTACTTC.

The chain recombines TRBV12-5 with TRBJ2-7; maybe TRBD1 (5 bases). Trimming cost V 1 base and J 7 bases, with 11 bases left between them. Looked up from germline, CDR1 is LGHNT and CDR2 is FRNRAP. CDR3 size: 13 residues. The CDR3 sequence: CASGLGWTNEQYF. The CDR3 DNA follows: TGTGCTAGTGGTTTGGGCTGGACAAATGAGCAGTACTTC.

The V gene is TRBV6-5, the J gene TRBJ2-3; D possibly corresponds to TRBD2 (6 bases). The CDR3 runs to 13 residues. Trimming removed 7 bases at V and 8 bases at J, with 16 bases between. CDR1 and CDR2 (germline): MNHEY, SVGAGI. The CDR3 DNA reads TGTGCCAGCATGGCTGGCGGGGTGGGTACGCAGTATTTT. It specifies CASMAGGVGTQYF.

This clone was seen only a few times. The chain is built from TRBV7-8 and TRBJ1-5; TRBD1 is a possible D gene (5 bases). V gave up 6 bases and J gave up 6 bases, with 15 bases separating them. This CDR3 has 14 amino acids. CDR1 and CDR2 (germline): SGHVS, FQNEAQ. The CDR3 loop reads CASSLAGYSQPQHF. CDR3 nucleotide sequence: TGTGCCAGCAGTCTCGCAGGGTATAGTCAGCCCCAGCATTTT.

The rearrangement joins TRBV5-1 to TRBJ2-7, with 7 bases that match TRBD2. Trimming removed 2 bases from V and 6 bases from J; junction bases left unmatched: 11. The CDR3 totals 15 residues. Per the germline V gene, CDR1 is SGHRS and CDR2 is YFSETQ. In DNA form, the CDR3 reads TGCGCCAGCAGCTTTGTGGCCGTCTCGGGGGGCGAGCAGTACTTC. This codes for CASSFVAVSGGEQYF.

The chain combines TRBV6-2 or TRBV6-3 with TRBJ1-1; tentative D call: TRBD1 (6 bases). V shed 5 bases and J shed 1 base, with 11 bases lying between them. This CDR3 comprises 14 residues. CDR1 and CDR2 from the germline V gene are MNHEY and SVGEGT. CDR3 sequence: CASSRQVPNTEAFF. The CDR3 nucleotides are TGTGCCAGCAGTCGACAGGTCCCGAACACTGAAGCTTTCTTT.

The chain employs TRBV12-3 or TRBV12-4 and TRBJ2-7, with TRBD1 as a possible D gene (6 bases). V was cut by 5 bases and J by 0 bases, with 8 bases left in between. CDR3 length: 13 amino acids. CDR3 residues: CASSGDTSYEQYF. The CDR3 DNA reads TGTGCCAGCAGTGGGGACACCTCCTACGAGCAGTACTTC.